This is a list of T cell receptor beta chains from one sample in a study of blood T cells in healthy people across ages. TCRdb reprocessed the 5' RACE reads via MiXCR and lists one record per CDR3 protein. Among roughly 2 million distinct CDR3 sequences, around half were seen once, and the ten largest hold less than 2.5%. Sequencing used blood. These receptors were collected from a woman between 35 and 50 years old in good health. The CDR3 runs from the conserved cysteine through the conserved F or W. Fields, in order: clone size, D gene, V gene, J gene, CDR3 protein, CDR3 DNA. D genes are given only for firm matches. The listing skips clone size in some rows; elsewhere it reads once, few, many or a size class.

size: -
D: -
V: TRBV11-2
J: TRBJ2-5
CDR3: CASSFSGEIQTQYF
DNA: TGTGCCAGCAGCTTTTCGGGAGAGATACAGACCCAGTACTTC

size: -
D: TRBD1
V: TRBV7-2
J: TRBJ1-2
CDR3: CASSLRGGRGDGYTF
DNA: TGTGCCAGCAGCTTAAGGGGAGGCAGGGGGGATGGCTACACCTTC

size: few
D: TRBD2
V: TRBV4-2
J: TRBJ2-7
CDR3: CASSLRGGAASGGLINYEQYF
DNA: TGTGCCAGCAGCCTACGTGGGGGGGCGGCTAGCGGGGGGCTTATCAACTACGAGCAGTACTTC

size: few
D: -
V: TRBV4-1
J: TRBJ2-5
CDR3: CASSQESRGLAPETQYF
DNA: TGCGCCAGCAGCCAAGAATCCCGCGGGCTAGCCCCCGAGACCCAGTACTTC

size: -
D: TRBD2
V: TRBV11-2
J: TRBJ2-1
CDR3: CASSPRTSGEYNEQFF
DNA: TGTGCCAGCAGCCCCCGGACTAGCGGGGAATACAATGAGCAGTTCTTC

size: -
D: -
V: TRBV7-8
J: TRBJ2-7
CDR3: CASSHLDEGLGTYEQYF
DNA: TGTGCCAGCAGCCACCTAGACGAGGGCCTCGGAACCTACGAGCAGTACTTC

size: few
D: -
V: TRBV12-3/TRBV12-4
J: TRBJ2-3
CDR3: CAIRRGEGTDTQYF
DNA: TGTGCCATCCGACGCGGGGAGGGCACAGATACGCAGTATTTT

size: -
D: TRBD2
V: TRBV20-1
J: TRBJ2-1
CDR3: CSGTTSGYINEQFF
DNA: TGCAGTGGGACGACTAGCGGGTACATCAATGAGCAGTTCTTC

size: few
D: -
V: TRBV20-1
J: TRBJ2-3
CDR3: CSANPSTDTQYF
DNA: TGCAGTGCTAATCCTAGCACAGATACGCAGTATTTT

size: -
D: -
V: TRBV6-6
J: TRBJ2-1
CDR3: CASGYGQGKENEQFF
DNA: TGTGCCAGCGGTTACGGGCAGGGGAAGGAAAATGAGCAGTTCTTC

size: -
D: -
V: TRBV6-1
J: TRBJ1-5
CDR3: CASRGDNNSNQPQHF
DNA: TGTGCCAGCAGGGGGGACAATAATAGCAATCAGCCCCAGCATTTT